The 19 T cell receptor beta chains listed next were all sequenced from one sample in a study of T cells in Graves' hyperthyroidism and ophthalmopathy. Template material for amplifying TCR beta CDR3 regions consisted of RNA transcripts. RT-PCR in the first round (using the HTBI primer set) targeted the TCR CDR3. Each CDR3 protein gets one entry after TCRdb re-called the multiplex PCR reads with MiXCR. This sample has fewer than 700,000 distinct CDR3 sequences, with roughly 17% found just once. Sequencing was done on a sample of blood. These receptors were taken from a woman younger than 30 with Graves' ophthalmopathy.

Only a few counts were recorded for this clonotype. CDR3 region: CASSQDMGGANGELFF. The CDR3 bases are TGCGCCAGCAGCCAAGATATGGGGGGCGCAAACGGGGAGCTGTTTTTT. V usage is TRBV4-3 and J usage is TRBJ2-2; D could derive from TRBD1 or TRBD2 (6 bases each). The length of the CDR3 is 16 residues. V dropped 0 bases and J dropped 7 bases, with 15 bases sitting between them. The germline V gene has CDR1 LGHNA and CDR2 YSLEER.

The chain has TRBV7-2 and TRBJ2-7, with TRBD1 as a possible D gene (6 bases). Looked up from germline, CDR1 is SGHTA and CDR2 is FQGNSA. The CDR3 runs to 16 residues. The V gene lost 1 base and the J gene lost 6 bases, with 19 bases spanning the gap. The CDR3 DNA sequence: TGTGCCAGCAGCTTAGTACCCGGGACAAGGCCGTCCGAGCAGTACTTC. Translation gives CASSLVPGTRPSEQYF. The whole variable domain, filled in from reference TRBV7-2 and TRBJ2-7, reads GAGVSQSPSNKVTEKGKDVELRCDPISGHTALYWYRQSLGQGLEFLIYFQGNSAPDKSGLPSDRFSAERTGGSVSTLTIQRTQQEDSAVYLCASSLVPGTRPSEQYFGPGTRLTVT.

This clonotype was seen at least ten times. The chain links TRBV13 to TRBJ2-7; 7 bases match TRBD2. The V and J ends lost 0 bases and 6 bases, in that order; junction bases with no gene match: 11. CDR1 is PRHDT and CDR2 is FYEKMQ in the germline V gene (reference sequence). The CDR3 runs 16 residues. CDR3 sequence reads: CASSLGLGGLNVEQYF. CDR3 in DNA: TGTGCCAGCAGCTTAGGCTTGGGAGGGCTTAACGTCGAGCAGTACTTC.

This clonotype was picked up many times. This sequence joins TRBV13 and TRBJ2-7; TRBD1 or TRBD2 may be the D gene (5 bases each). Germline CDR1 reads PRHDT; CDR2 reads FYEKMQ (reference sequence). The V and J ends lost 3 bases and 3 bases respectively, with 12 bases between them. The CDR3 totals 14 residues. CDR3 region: CASSFHGTDYEQYF. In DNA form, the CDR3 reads TGTGCCAGCAGCTTTCACGGGACCGACTACGAGCAGTACTTC.

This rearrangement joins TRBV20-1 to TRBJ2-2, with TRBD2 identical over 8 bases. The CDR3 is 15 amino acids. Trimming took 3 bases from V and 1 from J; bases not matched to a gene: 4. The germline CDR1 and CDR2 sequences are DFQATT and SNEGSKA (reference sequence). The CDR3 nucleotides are TGCAGTGCTAGTCTCCGGGGGGGGAACACCGGGGAGCTGTTTTTT. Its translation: CSASLRGGNTGELFF.

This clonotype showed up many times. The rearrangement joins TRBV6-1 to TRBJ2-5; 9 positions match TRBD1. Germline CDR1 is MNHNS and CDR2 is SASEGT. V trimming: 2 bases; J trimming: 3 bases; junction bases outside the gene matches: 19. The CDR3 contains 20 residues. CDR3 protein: CASSEYPSGRDRVLEETQYF. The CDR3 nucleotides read TGTGCCAGCAGTGAATATCCGAGTGGCAGGGACAGGGTCCTAGAAGAGACCCAGTACTTC.

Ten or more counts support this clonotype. The CDR3 sequence: CASSLAGGDYNEQFF. CDR3 DNA: TGTGCCAGCAGTCTAGCGGGAGGGGATTACAATGAGCAGTTCTTC. The chain carries TRBV6-1 and TRBJ2-1; 12 positions agree with TRBD2. This CDR3 is built from 15 residues. J lost 4 bases, V lost 5 bases, and 3 bases had no gene match. CDR1 and CDR2 from the germline V gene are MNHNS and SASEGT.

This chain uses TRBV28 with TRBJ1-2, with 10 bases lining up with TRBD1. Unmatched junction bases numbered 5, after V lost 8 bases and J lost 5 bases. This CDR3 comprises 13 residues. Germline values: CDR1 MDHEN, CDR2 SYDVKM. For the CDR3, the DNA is TGTGCCAGCTTCTGGACAGGGGGTTATGGCTACACCTTC. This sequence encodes CASFWTGGYGYTF.

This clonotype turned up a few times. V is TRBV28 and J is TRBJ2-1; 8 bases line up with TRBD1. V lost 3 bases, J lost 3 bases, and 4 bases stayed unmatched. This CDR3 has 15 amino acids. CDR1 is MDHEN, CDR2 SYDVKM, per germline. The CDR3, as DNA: TGTGCCAGCAGTTTTTCGGACAGGGACTACAATGAGCAGTTCTTC. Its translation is CASSFSDRDYNEQFF.

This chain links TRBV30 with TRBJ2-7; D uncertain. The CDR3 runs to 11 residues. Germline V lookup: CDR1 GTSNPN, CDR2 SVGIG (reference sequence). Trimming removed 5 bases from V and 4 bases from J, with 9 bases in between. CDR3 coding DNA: TGTGCCTGGGGGTGTCGGTACGAGCAGTACTTC. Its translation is CAWGCRYEQYF.

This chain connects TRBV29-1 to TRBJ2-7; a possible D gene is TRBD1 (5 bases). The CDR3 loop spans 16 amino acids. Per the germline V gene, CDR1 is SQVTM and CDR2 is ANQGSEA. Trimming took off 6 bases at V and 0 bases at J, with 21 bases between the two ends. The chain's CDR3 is CSVSGAVTENSYEQYF. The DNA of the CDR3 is TGCAGCGTCTCTGGAGCCGTGACAGAGAACTCCTACGAGCAGTACTTC.

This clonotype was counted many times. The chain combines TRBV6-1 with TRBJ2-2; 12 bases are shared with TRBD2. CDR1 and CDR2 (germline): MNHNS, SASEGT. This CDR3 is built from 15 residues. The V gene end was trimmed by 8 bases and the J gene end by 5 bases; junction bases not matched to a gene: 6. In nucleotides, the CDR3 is TGTGCCAGCGGGCTAGCGGGAGGGTTGACCGGGGAGCTGTTTTTT. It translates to CASGLAGGLTGELFF.

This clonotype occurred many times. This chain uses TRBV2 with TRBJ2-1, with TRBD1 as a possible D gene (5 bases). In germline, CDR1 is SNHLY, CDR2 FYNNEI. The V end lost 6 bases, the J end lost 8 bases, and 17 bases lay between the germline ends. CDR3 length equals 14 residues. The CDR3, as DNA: TGTGCCAGCAGGGTTGTTAAGGGGCTCGATGAGCAGTTCTTC. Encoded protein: CASRVVKGLDEQFF.

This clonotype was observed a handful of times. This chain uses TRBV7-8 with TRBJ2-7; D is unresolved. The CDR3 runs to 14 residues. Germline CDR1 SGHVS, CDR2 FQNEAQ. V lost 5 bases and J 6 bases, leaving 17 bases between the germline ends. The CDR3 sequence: CASSPLVGLGEQYF. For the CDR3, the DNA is TGTGCCAGCAGCCCACTGGTGGGCCTTGGCGAGCAGTACTTC.

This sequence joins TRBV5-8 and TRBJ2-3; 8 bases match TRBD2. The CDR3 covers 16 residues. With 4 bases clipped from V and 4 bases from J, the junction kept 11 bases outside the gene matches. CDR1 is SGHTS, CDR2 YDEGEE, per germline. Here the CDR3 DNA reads TGTGCCAGCAGCCCGGTCGGGGGACTAGTAGCAGATACGCAGTATTTT. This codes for CASSPVGGLVADTQYF.

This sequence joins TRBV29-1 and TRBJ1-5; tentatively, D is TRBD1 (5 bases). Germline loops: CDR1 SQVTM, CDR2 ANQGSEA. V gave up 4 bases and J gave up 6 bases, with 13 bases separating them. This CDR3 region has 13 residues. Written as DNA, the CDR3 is TGCAGCGTTGGGTTCGGGGGTGCTCAGCCCCAGCATTTT. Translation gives CSVGFGGAQPQHF.

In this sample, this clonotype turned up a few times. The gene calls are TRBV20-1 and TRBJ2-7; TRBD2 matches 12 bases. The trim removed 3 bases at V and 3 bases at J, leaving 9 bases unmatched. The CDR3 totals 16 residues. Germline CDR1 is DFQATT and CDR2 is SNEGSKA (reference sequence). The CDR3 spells CSASPLEGLAGYEQYF. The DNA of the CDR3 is TGCAGTGCTAGTCCTTTGGAGGGACTAGCGGGCTACGAGCAGTACTTC.

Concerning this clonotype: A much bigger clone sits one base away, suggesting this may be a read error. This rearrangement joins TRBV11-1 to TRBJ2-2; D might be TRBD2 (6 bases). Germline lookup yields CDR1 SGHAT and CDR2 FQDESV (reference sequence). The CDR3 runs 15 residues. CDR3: CASSLEGFGTGGLFF. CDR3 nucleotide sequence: TGTGCCAGCAGCTTAGAGGGGTTTGGCACCGGGGGGCTGTTTTTT. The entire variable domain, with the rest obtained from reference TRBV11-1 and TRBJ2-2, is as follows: EAEVAQSPRYKITEKSQAVAFWCDPISGHATLYWYRQILGQGPELLVQFQDESVVDDSQLPKDRFSAERLKGVDSTLKIQPAELGDSAMYLCASSLEGFGTGGLFFGEGSRLTVL.

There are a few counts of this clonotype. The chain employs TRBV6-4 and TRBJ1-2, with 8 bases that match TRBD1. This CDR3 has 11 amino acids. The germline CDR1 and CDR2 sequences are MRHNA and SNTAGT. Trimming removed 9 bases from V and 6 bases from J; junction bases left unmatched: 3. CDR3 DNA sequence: TGTGCCAGGACAGGGGTGGATGGCTACACCTTC. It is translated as CARTGVDGYTF.